Below are 9 T cell receptor beta chains sequenced from a single sample in a study of blood T cell repertoires in COVID-19. Produced via immunoSEQ multiplex PCR; TCRdb's table is partial and in-frame only. The sample has about 89,000 clones; 65% to 80% are singletons. Sequencing used peripheral blood. The receptors here all came from a human donor in a cohort sampled during active COVID-19.

This chain connects TRBV7-8 to TRBJ2-3, with D maybe TRBD1 (5 bases). There are 14 residues in the CDR3. The germline gives CDR1 SGHVS, CDR2 FQNEAQ. The V gene lost 3 bases and the J gene lost 3 bases, with 10 bases spanning the gap. The CDR3 DNA reads TGTGCCAGCAGCTTCCAGGGTAGTACAGATACGCAGTATTTT. This translates into CASSFQGSTDTQYF.

The chain employs TRBV6-2 or TRBV6-3 and TRBJ2-2; TRBD2 agrees at 8 bases. CDR3 length: 15 residues. J was trimmed by 6 bases and V by 3 bases; bases with no gene match: 6. Germline CDR1 MNHEY, CDR2 SVGEGT. The chain's CDR3 is CASSYVSGRAGELFF. The CDR3 coding sequence is TGTGCCAGCAGTTATGTATCCGGGAGGGCCGGGGAGCTGTTTTTT.

The chain carries TRBV14 and TRBJ1-6; the D is unclear. The germline CDR1 and CDR2 sequences are SGHDN and FVKESK. The CDR3 is 15 amino acids. Trimming stripped 3 bases from V and 7 bases from J, with 13 bases between. CDR3 sequence (DNA): TGTGCCAGCAGCCATAGAAGCGGCCCAAATTCACCCCTCCACTTT. Its protein product is CASSHRSGPNSPLHF.

The chain couples TRBV5-6 to TRBJ2-7, with 8 bases aligning to TRBD2. Germline V lookup: CDR1 SGHDT, CDR2 YYEEEE. V was pared by 4 bases and J by 6 bases, with 12 bases of the junction left unmatched. The CDR3 length is 15 residues. CDR3 sequence reads: CASSRRTGLGVEQYF. CDR3 sequence (DNA): TGTGCCAGCAGCCGCAGGACGGGACTAGGGGTCGAGCAGTACTTC. Full variable domain (outside the CDR3, taken from reference TRBV5-6 and TRBJ2-7): DAGVTQSPTHLIKTRGQQVTLRCSPKSGHDTVSWYQQALGQGPQFIFQYYEEEERQRGNFPDRFSGHQFPNYSSELNVNALLLGDSALYLCASSRRTGLGVEQYFGPGTRLTVT.

The chain couples TRBV11-1 to TRBJ1-1; 7 bases are a match to TRBD1. Germline CDR1 is SGHAT and CDR2 is FQDESV (reference sequence). The CDR3 is made up of 15 amino acids. The V and J ends lost 5 bases and 3 bases, in that order; junction bases with no gene match: 9. The CDR3 loop is CASSPEATGYTEAFF. DNA of the CDR3: TGTGCCAGCAGCCCCGAGGCGACAGGGTACACTGAAGCTTTCTTT.

This clone has just a few counts. The V call is TRBV4-3, the J call TRBJ1-5; D unclear. Germline V gene data show CDR1 as LGHNA and CDR2 as YSLEER. V dropped 4 bases and J dropped 1 base, with 8 bases sitting between them. The CDR3 covers 14 residues. CDR3 nucleotides: TGCGCCAGCAGCCTTTTACAGAGCAATCAGCCCCAGCATTTT. It encodes CASSLLQSNQPQHF.

The chain links TRBV6-5 to TRBJ2-2; no firm D call. Trimming cost V 6 bases and J 1 base, with 12 bases left between them. Germline CDR1 reads MNHEY; CDR2 reads SVGAGI. The CDR3 has 15 amino acids. CDR3 amino acids: CASRATWRNTGELFF. The DNA of the CDR3 is TGTGCCAGCAGGGCGACCTGGAGGAACACCGGGGAGCTGTTTTTT.

The CDR3 loop is CASTGPLAGVYEQYF. CDR3 in DNA: TGTGCCAGCACGGGTCCCCTAGCGGGAGTATACGAGCAGTACTTC. V gene TRBV6-5 combines with J gene TRBJ2-7; 10 bases agree with TRBD2. The germline V gene encodes CDR1 MNHEY and CDR2 SVGAGI. CDR3 size: 15 residues. V trimming: 7 bases; J trimming: 4 bases; junction bases outside the gene matches: 10.

This CDR3 is CASSDAGGSYEQYF. Written as DNA, the CDR3 is TGTGCCAGCAGTGATGCGGGAGGGTCCTACGAGCAGTACTTC. This chain joins TRBV2 and TRBJ2-7; the match to TRBD2 covers 9 bases. V dropped 3 bases and J dropped 1; count of bases not matched to a gene: 1. The CDR3 has 14 amino acids. Germline CDR1 reads SNHLY; CDR2 reads FYNNEI.